This TCR beta chain emerged from a study of cytomegalovirus exposure and HLA in healthy donors (dated by TCRdb to the late 2010s). Regarding the complete study: In an earlier analysis of 550 to 750 of the donors, about 260 Gb of sequence data and some 120 million unique TCR beta sequences from roughly 190 million T cells were reported. An early release that covered approximately 600 HLA-typed donors contained approximately 290 gigabases of sequencing data and tens of millions of unique TCR sequences. Of the 398 genotyped donors, more than 75% were placed in the genetic ancestry cluster associated with self-reported Caucasian donors. The study aimed to test whether signatures of past pathogen exposure could be identified by cataloging public T cell receptors. The T cell repertoires of some 700 subjects were profiled by immunosequencing and related to cytomegalovirus serostatus. A separate validation cohort of some 130 different subjects was used in addition to the approximately 700-subject first cohort. High-throughput TCR immunosequencing, statistical association of individual TCRs with disease status, and machine learning were combined to predict cytomegalovirus infection status. To study patterns of TCR occurrence, a later analysis re-analyzed previously published TCR beta repertoires from more than 550 donors and added high-resolution HLA genotyping. In the later analysis, no new phenotypic data were used to find candidate immune exposures; instead, reliance was placed on TCR beta sequences and their occurrence across donors. In an earlier analysis of over 550 of the donors, high-throughput TCR beta sequencing was used to judge whether each TCR beta V gene segment behaved as functional or pseudogenic. Donor age, sex, ethnicity and CMV serostatus were collected together with the repertoire data. A later genetic analysis used genome-wide SNP genotypes for about 60% of the roughly 700 donors, treating that subset as a discovery cohort. Every repertoire in the discovery cohort had been generated on one and the same sequencing platform. Class I and class II HLA loci were covered by the typing at four-digit resolution. The number of typed donors differed by locus: roughly 620-640 for A, B, C, DRB1 and DQB1; 500 to 550 for DQA1; around 610 for DPA1; and approximately 450 for DPB1. Because of strong linkage in the cohort, four or five DR-DQ haplotypes were treated as single units for association and clustering. Among some 400 genotyped donors of the cohort, an average of about 240,000 unique TCR beta nucleotide sequences was sequenced per donor, of which about 18% were non-productive. What the study reported, not specific to this receptor: Because HLA typing was missing for some donors at each locus, association tests included only the typed subset. In a later analysis, most CMV-associated TCR beta chains were found to appear HLA-restricted, with HLA associations seemingly driven largely by CMV exposure. Compared with equally common non-associated chains, HLA-associated TCR beta chains in a later analysis were more clonally expanded and had lower generation probabilities. The cohort was sequenced for TCR beta chains only, and without alpha or paired-chain data the features that could be detected were limited. While some public TCRs were present in many individuals, most TCR sequences turned up only very rarely across donors. A further reported finding was that TCR beta sequences accurately predicted the HLA-A and HLA-B alleles for most subjects in the first cohort. In a later genetic analysis, a missense DCLRE1C variant was associated with V-gene and J-gene trimming of TCR beta chains, and the association was replicated in an independent cohort. Broadly in line with IMGT annotations, most TCR beta V segments showed up in productive rearrangements about 87% or about 30% of the time in an earlier analysis of 587 of the donors. A later analysis associated 16,951 TCR beta sequences with specific HLA alleles at a false discovery rate of 0.05. In both the original and validation cohorts, the classifier was reported to diagnose cytomegalovirus status with high specificity and sensitivity. A cluster of highly shared sequence variants was judged likely to be a technical artifact of the sequencing pipeline. Linkage disequilibrium might explain the correlated functional status among segregating V segments, but an unknown experimental factor could not be ruled out. In a later genetic analysis, fewer N-insertions in productive TCRs were reported among donors in an Asian-associated ancestry cluster than the approximately 710-donor mean. The 87-base-pair reads could not distinguish some IMGT-functional V segments, including TRBV6-2 and TRBV6-3, so those segments were excluded. Strong co-occurrence of HLA alleles, especially DR and DQ, made assigning TCR associations to individual alleles difficult. For the cohort, immune exposure information was limited to CMV serostatus. Presence/absence analyses assumed roughly uniform sequencing depth across donors, an assumption that may not hold. Several of the top co-occurrence clusters appeared to be linked to parvovirus B19, influenza, CMV and Epstein-Barr virus, according to a later analysis. The authors suggested that the approach could potentially be extended to other disease states and immunological phenotypes. A few of the identified cytomegalovirus-associated TCR beta chains were confirmed in vitro to be specific for cytomegalovirus antigens. The study gave a list of 150 to 200 TCR beta chains associated with cytomegalovirus. The earlier analysis of almost 600 of the donors excluded 15 to 20 rarely observed V segments, including chromosome 9 orphons, because counts were too low. In a later analysis, TCR association rates were found to vary across HLA loci, with the most associated TCRs seen for DRB1 alleles and the fewest for HLA-C alleles.

The germline ends are 16 bases apart after V is trimmed by 3 bases and J by 2 bases. Sequences SQVTM (CDR1) and ANQGSEA (CDR2) are obtained from the germline V gene. From the cysteine through the phenylalanine, the CDR3 covers 15 amino acids. Only the CDR3 portion is preserved as DNA: 45 bases, with reading frame beginning at the first base. The cohort comprised some 680 healthy bone marrow donors. All cohort members were sampled while nominally healthy, although unrecorded immune exposures were likely present. The donor was CMV seronegative and belonged to the group of roughly 330 seronegative cohort members. A peripheral blood sample was collected from each donor, and TCR beta sequencing was performed on peripheral blood mononuclear cells. Genomic DNA was extracted from the blood cell samples with the Qiagen DNeasy Blood Extraction Kit. Library creation used the immunoSEQ multiplex PCR assay. For the multiplex PCR, a mixture combining 60 forward primers for TCR Vbeta segments and 13 reverse primers for TCR Jbeta segments was used. Amplification of the CDR3 region of rearranged TCR beta genes was performed with a multiplex PCR assay on genomic DNA. The Illumina HiSeq System was used to sequence the amplified TCR beta libraries as 87-base-pair reads. The authors processed their data as follows. Across the roughly 600 repertoires, a later analysis counted approximately 75 million unique TCR beta chains, about 10 million of which were shared by at least two donors. A nearest-neighbor algorithm error-corrected the raw reads and collapsed the reads into unique sequences, merging closely related sequences to remove PCR and sequencing errors. CDR3 sequences were aligned to IMGT reference sequences to assign V, D and J gene segments. For a sequence to be retained, at least a six-nucleotide match to both a V gene segment and a J gene segment was required. Rearrangements were classified as productive when the CDR3 lacked stop codons and remained in frame with V and J, and all other rearrangements were classified as non-productive. Following IMGT convention, CDR3 was defined as the stretch from the second conserved V-encoded cysteine up to the conserved J-encoded phenylalanine. The earlier analysis of some 580 of the donors excluded any sequence lacking an unambiguous match to a single V gene segment. In an earlier analysis of a few hundred of the donors, V segments were called functional above 56.7% productive rearrangements and were called segregating when the between-donor standard deviation exceeded 5%. A statistical classification framework was built to diagnose cytomegalovirus status from the catalog of TCR beta chain sequences. V and J gene assignment, in a later analysis, came from comparing TCR nucleotide sequences with IMGT/GENE-DB human TR gene sequences. Using the TCRdist pipeline, a later analysis assigned CDR3 sequences along with most-parsimonious VDJ recombination scenarios. In a later analysis, each TCR beta chain was defined by its CDR3 amino acid sequence together with its V-gene family, and reads without a unique V-gene family were excluded. As a way to deal with suspected cross-contamination and a sequencing artifact, a later analysis dropped 450 to 600 nucleotide sequences that were highly shared and had low generation probability. A later analysis calculated a clonal expansion index for each public chain from normalized within-repertoire ranks of inferred template counts. Generation probabilities in a later analysis came from a VDJ recombination model fitted to out-of-frame rearrangements, and those results were checked against IGoR. Hypergeometric tests were used in a later analysis to score TCR-TCR, TCR-HLA and TCR-CMV co-occurrence, with a repertoire-size bias correction applied to the TCR pairs. In a later analysis, false discovery rates were estimated by permuting HLA or CMV assignments 20 times. In a later analysis, co-occurring TCRs were grouped with DBSCAN, and TCRdist sequence similarity was added when clustering was performed within HLA-allele-positive subsets. Co-occurrence clustering excluded repertoires with fewer than 30,000 or more than 120,000 public chains, plus five with anomalous nucleotide sharing. In TCRdb, the immuneACCESS table is reduced to in-frame sequences with V and J assigned. These tables do not hold every clone; where another copy was compared, an unresolved V gene accounts for under half, and the others remain unexplained. The V and J calls and clone size are taken from that table; D and trimming were inferred from the DNA. This sample holds about 130,000 clones; approximately 74% were observed only once. 7.3% of the sample is in the top ten clones.

Worth noting for this clone: The specificity of this receptor is unknown. Base qualities are not provided; no much larger clone lies one nucleotide away.

The receptor's source is a male donor in good health and CMV-seronegative. The sequenced material came from PBMCs. The V and J genes are TRBV29-1 and TRBJ2-5; TRBD2 is perhaps the D gene, given 5 matching bases. This receptor carries the CDR3 CSVEPAAGRQETQYF. The nucleotide sequence is TGCAGCGTTGAGCCCGCGGCTGGGAGACAAGAGACCCAGTACTTC.